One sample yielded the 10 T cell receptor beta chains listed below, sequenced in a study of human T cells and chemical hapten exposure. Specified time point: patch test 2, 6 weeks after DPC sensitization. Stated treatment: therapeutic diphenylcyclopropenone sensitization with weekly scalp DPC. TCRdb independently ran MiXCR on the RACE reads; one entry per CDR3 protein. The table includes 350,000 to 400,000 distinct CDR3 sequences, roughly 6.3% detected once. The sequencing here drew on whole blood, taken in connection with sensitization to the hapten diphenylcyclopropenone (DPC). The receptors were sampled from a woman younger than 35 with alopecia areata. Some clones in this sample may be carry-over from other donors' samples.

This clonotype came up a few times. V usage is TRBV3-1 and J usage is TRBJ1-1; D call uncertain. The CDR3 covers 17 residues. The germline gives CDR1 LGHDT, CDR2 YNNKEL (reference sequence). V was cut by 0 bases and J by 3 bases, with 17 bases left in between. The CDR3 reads CASSQEPASRRYTEAFF. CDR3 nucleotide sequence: TGTGCCAGCAGCCAAGAACCGGCGAGCAGGCGATACACTGAAGCTTTCTTT.

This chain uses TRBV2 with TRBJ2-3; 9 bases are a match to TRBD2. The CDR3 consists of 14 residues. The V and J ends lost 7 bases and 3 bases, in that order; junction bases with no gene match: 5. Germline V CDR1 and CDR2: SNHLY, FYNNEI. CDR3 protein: CASNAGGRTDTQYF. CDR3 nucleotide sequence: TGTGCCAGCAACGCGGGGGGGCGGACAGATACGCAGTATTTT. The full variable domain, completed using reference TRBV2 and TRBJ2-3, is EPEVTQTPSHQVTQMGQEVILRCVPISNHLYFYWYRQILGQKVEFLVSFYNNEISEKSEIFDDQFSVERPDGSNFTLKIRSTKLEDSAMYFCASNAGGRTDTQYFGPGTRLTVL.

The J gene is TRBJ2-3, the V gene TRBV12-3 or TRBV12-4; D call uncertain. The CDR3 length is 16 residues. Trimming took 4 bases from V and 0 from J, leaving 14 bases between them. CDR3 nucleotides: TGTGCCAGCAGTTCAATGACTTCTCCTAGCACAGATACGCAGTATTTT. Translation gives CASSSMTSPSTDTQYF.

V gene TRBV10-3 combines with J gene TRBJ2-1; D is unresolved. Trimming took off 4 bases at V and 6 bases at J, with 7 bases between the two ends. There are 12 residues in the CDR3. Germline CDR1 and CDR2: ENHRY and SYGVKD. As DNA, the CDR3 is TGTGCCATCAGTGGTGCGTCCAATGAGCAGTTCTTC. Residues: CAISGASNEQFF.

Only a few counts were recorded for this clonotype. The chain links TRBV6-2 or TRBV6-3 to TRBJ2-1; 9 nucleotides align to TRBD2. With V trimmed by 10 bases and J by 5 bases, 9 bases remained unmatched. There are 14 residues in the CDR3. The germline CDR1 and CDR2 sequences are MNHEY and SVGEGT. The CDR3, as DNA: TGTGCCACCAACGGCGGGGGGGCCCACAATGAGCAGTTCTTC. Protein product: CATNGGGAHNEQFF.

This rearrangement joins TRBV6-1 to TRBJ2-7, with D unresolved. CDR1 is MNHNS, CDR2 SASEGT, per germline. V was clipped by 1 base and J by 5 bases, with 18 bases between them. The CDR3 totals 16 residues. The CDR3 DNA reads TGTGCCAGCAGTGAAGGGGTCCCTCGTGGTCAAGACGAGCAGTACTTC. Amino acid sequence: CASSEGVPRGQDEQYF.

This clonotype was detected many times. The CDR3, as DNA: TGTGCCAGCAGCTTAGAGGGAACGTATTCACCCCTCCACTTT. This translates into CASSLEGTYSPLHF. The gene calls are TRBV7-9 and TRBJ1-6; no clear D. The V and J ends lost 1 base and 8 bases respectively, with 9 bases between them. In germline, CDR1 is SEHNR, CDR2 FQNEAQ (reference sequence). The CDR3 totals 14 residues.

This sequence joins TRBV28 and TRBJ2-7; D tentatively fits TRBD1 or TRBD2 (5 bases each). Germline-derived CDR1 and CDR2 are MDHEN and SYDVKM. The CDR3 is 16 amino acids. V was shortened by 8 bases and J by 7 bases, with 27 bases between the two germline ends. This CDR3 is CASSPRTGRWVEEQYF. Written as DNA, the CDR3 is TGTGCCAGCTCACCCCGGACGGGACGGTGGGTAGAAGAGCAGTACTTC.

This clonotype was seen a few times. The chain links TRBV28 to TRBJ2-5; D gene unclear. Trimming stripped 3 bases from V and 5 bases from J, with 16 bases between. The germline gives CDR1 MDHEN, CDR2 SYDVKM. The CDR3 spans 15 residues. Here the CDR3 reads CASSLYRPQKETQYF. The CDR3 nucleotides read TGTGCCAGCAGTTTGTATCGGCCCCAGAAGGAGACCCAGTACTTC.

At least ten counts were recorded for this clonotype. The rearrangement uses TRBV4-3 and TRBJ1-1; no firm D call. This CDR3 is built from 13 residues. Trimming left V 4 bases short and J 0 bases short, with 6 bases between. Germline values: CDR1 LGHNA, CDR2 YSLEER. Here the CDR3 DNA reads TGCGCCAGCAGCCGGGTTGTGAACACTGAAGCTTTCTTT. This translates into CASSRVVNTEAFF.